This is a list of T cell receptor beta chains from one sample in a study of blood T cell repertoires in COVID-19. The repertoire was sequenced with immunoSEQ multiplex PCR; TCRdb's copy has only in-frame clones and lacks some. This repertoire shows about 160,000 clones, roughly 80% found once; its top ten account for 4% to 4.5%. The sample was PBMCs or T cells enriched from blood (not recorded which). The receptor source for this set is a woman aged 50 to 65 who had recovered from COVID-19. CDR3s leave out the opening cysteine and the closing phenylalanine or tryptophan. A D gene is named only where the DNA matches it firmly.

j_call v_call d_call cdr3_aa
TRBJ1-1 TRBV2 NA ASSEPGTHAGTEAF
TRBJ2-1 TRBV28 TRBD2 ASSLGLAGGPEQF
TRBJ1-2 TRBV12-3/TRBV12-4 TRBD1 ASSFRDRGGYT
TRBJ2-5 TRBV3-1/TRBV3-2 TRBD1 ASSQEGQGWATQY
TRBJ1-1 TRBV28 NA ASSLFGGSMNTEAF
TRBJ1-5 TRBV29-1 NA SAGGVSNQPQH
TRBJ2-3 TRBV7-7 NA ASSMGPSSTDTQY
TRBJ1-3 TRBV28 NA ASSPTTGGSGNTIY
TRBJ1-6 TRBV6-5 TRBD1 ASTWTGVRSPLH
TRBJ2-5 TRBV12-3/TRBV12-4 NA ASAGLAQETQY
TRBJ2-1 TRBV23-1 NA ASSQPYRAVEDEQF
TRBJ1-2 TRBV14 NA ASSTRRDRSKSAHT
TRBJ1-2 TRBV6-6 NA ASSRTDFYT
TRBJ1-1 TRBV6-5 NA ASSIDTVNTEAF
TRBJ2-3 TRBV12-3/TRBV12-4 NA ASSQTGGPY
TRBJ1-5 TRBV30 TRBD1 AWSHRGRQPQH
TRBJ2-1 TRBV28 NA ASSFPGGSHNEQF
TRBJ1-5 TRBV5-6 TRBD1 ASSSRGTGAFGHGPQH
TRBJ1-2 TRBV13 TRBD1 ASLPLGGASGYT
TRBJ2-1 TRBV7-9 TRBD2 ASSSVAGGSQEQF
TRBJ1-4 TRBV13 TRBD1 ASSLHRGQEEKLF
TRBJ1-3 TRBV6-5 NA ASTDKRGLGNTIY
TRBJ1-2 TRBV15 NA ATSRDKGSGTPYGYT
TRBJ2-1 TRBV28 TRBD2 AIGTLGLAGATSYNEQF
TRBJ2-2 TRBV19 NA ASTIQATGELF
TRBJ2-3 TRBV7-2 NA ASSFGGATDTQY
TRBJ1-4 TRBV7-9 NA ASSLEGWTEEKLF
TRBJ1-1 TRBV6-5 NA ASSIFRGMNTEAF
TRBJ1-3 TRBV7-9 NA ASSDGLYSGNTIY
TRBJ1-1 TRBV29-1 NA SVGQMNTEAF
TRBJ1-3 TRBV7-2 NA ASSPKDIGNTIY
TRBJ1-1 TRBV3-1/TRBV3-2 NA ASSRSSIEAF
TRBJ1-5 TRBV30 NA AWSVAGRQPQH
TRBJ1-2 TRBV10-3 TRBD1 AIRESTGGRYGYT